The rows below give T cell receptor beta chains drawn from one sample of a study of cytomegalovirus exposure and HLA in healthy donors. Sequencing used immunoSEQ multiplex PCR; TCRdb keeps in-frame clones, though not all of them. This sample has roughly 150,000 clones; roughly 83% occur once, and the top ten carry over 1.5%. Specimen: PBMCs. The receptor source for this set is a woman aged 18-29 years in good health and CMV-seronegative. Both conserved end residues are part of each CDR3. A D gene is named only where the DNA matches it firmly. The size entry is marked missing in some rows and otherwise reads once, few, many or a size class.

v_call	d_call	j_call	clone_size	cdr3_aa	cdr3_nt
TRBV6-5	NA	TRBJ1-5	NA	CASRQNRDQPQHF	TGTGCCAGCAGGCAGAACAGGGACCAGCCCCAGCATTTT
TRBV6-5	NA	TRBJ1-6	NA	CASSRDFMGNSPLHF	TGTGCCAGCAGTCGGGACTTCATGGGGAATTCACCCCTCCACTTT
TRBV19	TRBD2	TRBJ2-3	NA	CASSIASGGSTDTQYF	TGTGCCAGTAGTATTGCGAGCGGGGGAAGCACAGATACGCAGTATTTT
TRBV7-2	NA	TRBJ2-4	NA	CASSLNIQYF	TGTGCCAGCAGCCTAAACATTCAGTACTTC
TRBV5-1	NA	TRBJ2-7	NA	CASSRQASSYEQYF	TGCGCCAGCAGTCGACAGGCTAGCTCCTACGAGCAGTACTTC
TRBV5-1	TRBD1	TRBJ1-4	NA	CASSLQGGTGGEKLFF	TGCGCCAGCAGCTTACAAGGGGGGACAGGTGGAGAAAAACTGTTTTTT
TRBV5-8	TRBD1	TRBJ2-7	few	CASSSHRGYEQYF	TGTGCCAGCAGCTCGCACAGGGGTTACGAGCAGTACTTC
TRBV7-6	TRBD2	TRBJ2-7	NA	CASSLDGGNYEQYF	TGTGCCAGCAGCTTGGACGGGGGGAACTACGAGCAGTACTTC
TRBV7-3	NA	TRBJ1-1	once	CASSLNGETEAFF	TGTGCCAGCAGCCTTAACGGGGAGACTGAAGCTTTCTTT
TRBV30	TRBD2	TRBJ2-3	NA	CAWRGSGLAGGRYTQYF	TGTGCCTGGAGGGGGTCGGGACTAGCGGGGGGGCGGTATACGCAGTATTTT
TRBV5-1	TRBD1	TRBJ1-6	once	CASSLDGTGGGSPLHF	TGCGCCAGCAGCTTGGATGGGACAGGGGGCGGCTCACCCCTCCACTTT
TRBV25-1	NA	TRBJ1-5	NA	CASSEEQGRNQPQHF	TGTGCCAGCAGTGAAGAACAGGGCCGCAATCAGCCCCAGCATTTT
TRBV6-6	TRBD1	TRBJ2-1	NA	CASSMDRGNEQFF	TGTGCCAGCAGCATGGACAGGGGCAATGAGCAGTTCTTC
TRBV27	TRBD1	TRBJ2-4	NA	CASSQGAESAKNIQYF	TGTGCCAGCAGTCAGGGGGCTGAGTCGGCCAAAAACATTCAGTACTTC
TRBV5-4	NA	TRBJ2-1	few	CASRPDRGSQGRGGDEQFF	TGTGCCAGCAGACCTGACAGGGGGTCCCAAGGTCGGGGGGGCGATGAGCAGTTCTTC
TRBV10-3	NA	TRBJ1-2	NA	CAISEGEGNYGYTF	TGTGCCATCAGTGAAGGGGAAGGTAACTATGGCTACACCTTC
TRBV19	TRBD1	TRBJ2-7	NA	CASSVQGAGEQYF	TGTGCCAGTAGTGTCCAGGGGGCTGGAGAGCAGTACTTC
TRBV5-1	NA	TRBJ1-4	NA	CASSLPTGPNNEKLFF	TGCGCCAGCAGCTTGCCCACAGGGCCGAATAATGAAAAACTGTTTTTT
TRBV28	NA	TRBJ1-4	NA	CASSLTGANEKLFF	TGTGCCAGCAGTTTGACAGGAGCTAATGAAAAACTGTTTTTT
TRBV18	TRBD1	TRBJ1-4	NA	CASSPQSTGTGFEKLFF	TGTGCCAGCTCACCACAGAGTACCGGGACAGGGTTCGAAAAACTGTTTTTT
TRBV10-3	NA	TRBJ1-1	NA	CATRGGTNTEAFF	TGTGCCACTAGGGGGGGTACGAACACTGAAGCTTTCTTT
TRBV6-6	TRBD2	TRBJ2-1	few	CASSRGAYNEQFF	TGTGCCAGCAGTCGGGGGGCCTACAATGAGCAGTTCTTC
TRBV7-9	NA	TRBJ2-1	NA	CASSPRTAFYNEQFF	TGTGCCAGCAGCCCCCGGACAGCATTCTACAATGAGCAGTTCTTC
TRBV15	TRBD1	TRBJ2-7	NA	CATSRQGSTYEQYF	TGTGCCACCAGCCGACAGGGAAGTACCTACGAGCAGTACTTC
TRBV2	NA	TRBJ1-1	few	CASSGQSPPFF	TGTGCCAGCAGCGGACAGTCACCGCCTTTCTTT
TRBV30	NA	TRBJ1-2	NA	CAWSEGVYGYTF	TGTGCCTGGAGTGAAGGGGTCTATGGCTACACCTTC
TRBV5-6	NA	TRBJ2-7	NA	CASSHWRVGGSYEQYF	TGTGCCAGCAGCCACTGGAGGGTGGGGGGCTCCTACGAGCAGTACTTC
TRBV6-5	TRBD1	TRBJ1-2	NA	CATQDRLNYGYTF	TGTGCCACCCAGGACAGGCTAAACTATGGCTACACCTTC
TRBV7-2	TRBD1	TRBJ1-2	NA	CASSSDRGNYGYTF	TGTGCCAGCAGCTCGGACAGGGGGAACTATGGCTACACCTTC
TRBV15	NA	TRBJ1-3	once	CATSPRTGNTIYF	TGTGCCACCAGCCCCCGTACTGGAAACACCATATATTTT
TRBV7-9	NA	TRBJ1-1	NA	CASSLASGGTEAFF	TGTGCCAGCAGCTTAGCGAGCGGGGGCACTGAAGCTTTCTTT
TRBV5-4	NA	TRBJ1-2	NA	CASSLGAFYGYTF	TGTGCCAGCAGCTTGGGTGCGTTCTATGGCTACACCTTC
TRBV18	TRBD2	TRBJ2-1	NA	CASSPPGTSGGGEQFF	TGTGCCAGCTCACCACCAGGGACTAGCGGGGGTGGTGAGCAGTTCTTC
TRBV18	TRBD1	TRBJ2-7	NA	CASSPGQSYEQYF	TGTGCCAGCTCACCGGGACAGAGCTACGAGCAGTACTTC
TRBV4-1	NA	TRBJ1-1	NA	CASSHDRRGGNTEAFF	TGCGCCAGCAGCCATGACCGCCGGGGGGGAAACACTGAAGCTTTCTTT
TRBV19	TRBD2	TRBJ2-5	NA	CASSQRGNEETQYF	TGTGCCAGTAGCCAGCGGGGCAACGAAGAGACCCAGTACTTC